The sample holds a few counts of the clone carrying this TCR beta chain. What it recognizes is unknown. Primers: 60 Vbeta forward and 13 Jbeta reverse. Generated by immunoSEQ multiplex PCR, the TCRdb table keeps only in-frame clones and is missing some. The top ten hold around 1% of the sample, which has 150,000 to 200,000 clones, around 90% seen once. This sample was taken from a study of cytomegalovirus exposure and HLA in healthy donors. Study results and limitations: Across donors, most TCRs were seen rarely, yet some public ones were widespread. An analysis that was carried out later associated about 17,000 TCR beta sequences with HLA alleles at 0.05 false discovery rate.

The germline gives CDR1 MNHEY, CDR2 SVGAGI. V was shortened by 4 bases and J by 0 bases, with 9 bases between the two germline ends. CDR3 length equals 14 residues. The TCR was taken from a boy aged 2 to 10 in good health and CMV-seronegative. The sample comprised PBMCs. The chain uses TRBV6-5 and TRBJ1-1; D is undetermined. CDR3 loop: CASSSLFMNTEAFF. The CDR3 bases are TGTGCCAGCAGTTCACTATTCATGAACACTGAAGCTTTCTTT.